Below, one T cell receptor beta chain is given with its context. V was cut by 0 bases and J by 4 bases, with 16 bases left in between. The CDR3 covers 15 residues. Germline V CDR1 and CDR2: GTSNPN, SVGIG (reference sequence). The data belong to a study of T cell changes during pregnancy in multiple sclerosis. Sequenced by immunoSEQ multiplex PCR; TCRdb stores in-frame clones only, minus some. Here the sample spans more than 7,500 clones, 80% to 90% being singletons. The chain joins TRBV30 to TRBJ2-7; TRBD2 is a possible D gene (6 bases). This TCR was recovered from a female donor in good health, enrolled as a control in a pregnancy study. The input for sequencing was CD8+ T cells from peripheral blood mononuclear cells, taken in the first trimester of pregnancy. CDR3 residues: CAWSVPYIGGYEQYF. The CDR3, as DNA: TGTGCCTGGAGTGTACCATATATCGGGGGTTACGAGCAGTACTTC.